This T cell receptor beta chain was sequenced for a study of T-cell reconstitution after alpha-beta-depleted transplantation in children. Findings of the study overall: In some patients, recipient T cells and intrathymic progenitors surviving conditioning explained high day-60 diversity. Fresh T-cell production supplied most of the T-cell counts and diversity seen one year after transplant. Reported findings indicate that, about two months after transplant, alpha-beta T cells came from several hundred expanded clones, which were derived from non-depleted graft cells.

A TCRbeta library incorporating unique molecular identifiers was prepared. MiXCR, applied by TCRdb to the PCR reads, yields one record per CDR3 protein. The repertoire consists of approximately 1,000,000 distinct CDR3 sequences, with about 26% occurring once and the leading ten covering about 28%. The CDR3 sequence is 13 residues long. Germline values: CDR1 DFQATT, CDR2 SNEGSKA (reference sequence). Trimming left V 2 bases short and J 0 bases short, with 5 bases between. In regard to this clonotype: The antigen remains undetermined.

The V and J genes are TRBV20-1 and TRBJ2-1; D remains ambiguous. The starting material was PBMCs, mostly from graft donor cells, obtained 360 days after TCRalphabeta/CD19-depleted stem cell transplant. The source of this sequence is a boy under two years old who had a stem cell transplant for SCID, so the T cells may come from the graft donor. In DNA form, the CDR3 reads TGCAGTGCTAGACAGAGCTCCTACAATGAGCAGTTCTTC. Its translation is CSARQSSYNEQFF.